This TCR beta chain is from a study of CD8+ T cells in alopecia areata. Trimming stripped 5 bases from V and 0 bases from J, with 20 bases between. CDR1 is SEHNR, CDR2 FQNEAQ, per germline (reference sequence). The CDR3 is 17 amino acids. Extracted RNA was reverse transcribed, and the resulting cDNA served as sequencing template. Libraries were prepared by immunoSEQ multiplex PCR; TCRdb keeps only in-frame clonotypes and omits some of them. Of more than 100,000 clones in the sample, 80% to 90% were seen once. This sample's treatment: oral pan-JAK inhibitor, 5-10 mg twice daily. The researchers isolated CD4+ and CD8+ T cells from PBMCs by sorting.

The input for sequencing was CD8+ T cells sorted from blood, taken at approximately week 34, from a patient treated with tofacitinib. This rearrangement joins TRBV7-9 to TRBJ2-7; D is ambiguous. The origin of this receptor is a human donor with alopecia areata. As DNA, the CDR3 is TGTGCCAGCAGCCGGCTTAGGTACGAGGCTCCCTCCTACGAGCAGTACTTC. This gives the protein CASSRLRYEAPSYEQYF.